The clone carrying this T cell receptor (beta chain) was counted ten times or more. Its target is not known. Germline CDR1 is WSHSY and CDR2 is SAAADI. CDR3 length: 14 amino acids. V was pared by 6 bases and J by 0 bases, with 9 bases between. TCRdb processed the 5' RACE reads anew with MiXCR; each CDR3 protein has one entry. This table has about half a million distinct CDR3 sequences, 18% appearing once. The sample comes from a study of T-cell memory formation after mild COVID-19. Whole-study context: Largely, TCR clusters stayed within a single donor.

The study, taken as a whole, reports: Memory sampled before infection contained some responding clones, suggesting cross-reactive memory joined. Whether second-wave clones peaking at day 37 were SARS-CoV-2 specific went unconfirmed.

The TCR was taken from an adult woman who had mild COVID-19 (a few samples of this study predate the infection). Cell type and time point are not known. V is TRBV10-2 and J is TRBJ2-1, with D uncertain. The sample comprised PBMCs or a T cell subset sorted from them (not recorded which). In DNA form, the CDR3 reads TGCGCCAGCAGATCTAGGAGCTCCTACAATGAGCAGTTCTTC. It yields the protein CASRSRSSYNEQFF.